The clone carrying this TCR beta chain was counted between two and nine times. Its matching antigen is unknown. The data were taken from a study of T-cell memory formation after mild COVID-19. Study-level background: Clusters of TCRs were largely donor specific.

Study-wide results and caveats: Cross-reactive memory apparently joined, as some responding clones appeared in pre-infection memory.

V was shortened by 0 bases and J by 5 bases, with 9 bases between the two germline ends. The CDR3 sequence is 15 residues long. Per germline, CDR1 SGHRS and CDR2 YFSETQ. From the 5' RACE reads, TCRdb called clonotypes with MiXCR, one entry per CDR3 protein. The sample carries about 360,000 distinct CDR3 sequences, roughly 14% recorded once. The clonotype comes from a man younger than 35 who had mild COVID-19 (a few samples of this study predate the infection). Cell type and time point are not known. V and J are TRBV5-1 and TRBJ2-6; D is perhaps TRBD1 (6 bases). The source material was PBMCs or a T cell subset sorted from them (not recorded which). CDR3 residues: CASSLEGGRANVLTF. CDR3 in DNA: TGCGCCAGCAGCTTGGAAGGGGGTAGGGCCAACGTCCTGACTTTC. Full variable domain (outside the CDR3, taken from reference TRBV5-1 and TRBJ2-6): KAGVTQTPRYLIKTRGQQVTLSCSPISGHRSVSWYQQTPGQGLQFLFEYFSETQRNKGNFPGRFSGRQFSNSRSEMNVSTLELGDSALYLCASSLEGGRANVLTFGAGSRLTVL.